A selection of T cell receptor beta chains follows, all from one sample in a study of blood T cells in healthy people across ages. TCRdb analysed the 5' RACE reads with MiXCR anew, one entry per CDR3 protein. The sample has around 650,000 distinct CDR3 sequences, roughly 30% seen once; the top ten hold over 15%. The sequenced sample consisted of blood. Receptors originate from a woman older than 75 in good health. CDR3s include the opening cysteine and the closing phenylalanine or tryptophan. A D gene is named only where the DNA matches it firmly. A row's size may be missing; if present it is once, few, many or a size class.

v_gene	abundance	j_gene	d_gene	CDR3aa	CDR3nt
TRBV5-5	many	TRBJ2-3	.	CASTVGLRREDTQYF	TGTGCCAGCACCGTGGGTCTCCGAAGGGAAGATACGCAGTATTTT
TRBV7-2	many	TRBJ2-1	TRBD1	CASSRDRGGDEQFF	TGTGCCAGCAGCAGGGACAGGGGGGGCGATGAGCAGTTCTTC
TRBV7-9	.	TRBJ1-1	.	CASSPEFGQEAFF	TGTGCCAGCAGCCCGGAGTTTGGACAGGAAGCTTTCTTT
TRBV3-1	few	TRBJ1-6	TRBD1	CASSPRDRPTNSPLHF	TGTGCCAGCAGCCCCCGGGACAGGCCAACCAATTCACCCCTCCACTTT
TRBV20-1	many	TRBJ1-1	TRBD1	CSAPDRGRMNTEAFF	TGCAGTGCCCCCGACAGGGGGAGGATGAACACTGAAGCTTTCTTT
TRBV12-3/TRBV12-4	many	TRBJ2-2	.	CASSFRQGSTGELFF	TGTGCCAGCAGTTTTCGGCAGGGGTCCACCGGGGAGCTGTTTTTT
TRBV11-2	many	TRBJ1-6	TRBD1	CASSHGTALSPLHF	TGTGCCAGCAGCCACGGGACAGCTCTCTCACCCCTCCACTTT
TRBV30	many	TRBJ2-7	.	CAWRPGQSNEQYF	TGTGCCTGGAGGCCGGGACAATCCAACGAGCAGTACTTC
TRBV13	many	TRBJ2-7	.	CASSLNGNYEQYF	TGTGCCAGCAGCTTAAATGGGAACTACGAGCAGTACTTC
TRBV4-2	.	TRBJ1-2	.	CASSQDPAVDYGYTF	TGTGCCAGCAGCCAAGATCCCGCGGTGGACTATGGCTACACCTTC